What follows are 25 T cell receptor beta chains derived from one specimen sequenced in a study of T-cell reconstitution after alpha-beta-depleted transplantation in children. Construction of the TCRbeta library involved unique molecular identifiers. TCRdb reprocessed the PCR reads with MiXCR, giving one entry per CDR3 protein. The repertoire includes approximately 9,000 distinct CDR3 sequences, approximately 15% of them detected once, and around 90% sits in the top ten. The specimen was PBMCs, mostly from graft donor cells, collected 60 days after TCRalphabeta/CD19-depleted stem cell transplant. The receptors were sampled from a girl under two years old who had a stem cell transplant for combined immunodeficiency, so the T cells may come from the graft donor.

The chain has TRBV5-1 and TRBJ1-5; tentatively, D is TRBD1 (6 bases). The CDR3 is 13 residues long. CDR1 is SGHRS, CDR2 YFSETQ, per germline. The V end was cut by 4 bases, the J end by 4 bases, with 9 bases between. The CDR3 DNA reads TGCGCCAGCAGCATCACAGGGAATCAGCCCCAGCATTTT. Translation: CASSITGNQPQHF.

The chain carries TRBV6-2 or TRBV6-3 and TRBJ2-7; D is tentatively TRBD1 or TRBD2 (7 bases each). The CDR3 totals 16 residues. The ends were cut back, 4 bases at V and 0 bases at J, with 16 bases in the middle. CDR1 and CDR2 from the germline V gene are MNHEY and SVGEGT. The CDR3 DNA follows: TGTGCCAGCAGTTCCAGGGGGGGCAGGAGCTCCTACGAGCAGTACTTC. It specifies CASSSRGGRSSYEQYF.

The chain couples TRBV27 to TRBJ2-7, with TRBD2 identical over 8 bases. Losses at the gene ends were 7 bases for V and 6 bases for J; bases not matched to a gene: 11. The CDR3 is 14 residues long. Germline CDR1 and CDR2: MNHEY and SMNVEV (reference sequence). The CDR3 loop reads CASTFAGGQGEQYF. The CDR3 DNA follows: TGTGCCAGCACCTTTGCGGGAGGCCAAGGCGAGCAGTACTTC.

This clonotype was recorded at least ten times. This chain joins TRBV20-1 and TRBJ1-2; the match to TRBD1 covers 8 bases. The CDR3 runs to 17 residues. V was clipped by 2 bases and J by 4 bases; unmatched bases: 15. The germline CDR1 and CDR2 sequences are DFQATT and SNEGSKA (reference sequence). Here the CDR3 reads CSARLWAGGPLGYGYTF. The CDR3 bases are TGCAGTGCTAGACTTTGGGCAGGGGGCCCGCTAGGCTATGGCTACACCTTC.

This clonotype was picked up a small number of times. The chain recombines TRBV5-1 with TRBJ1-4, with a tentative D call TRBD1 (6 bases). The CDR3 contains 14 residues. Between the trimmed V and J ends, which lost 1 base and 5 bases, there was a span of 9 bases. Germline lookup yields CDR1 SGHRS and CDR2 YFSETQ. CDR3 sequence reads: CASSLQGRNEKLFF. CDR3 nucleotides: TGCGCCAGCAGCTTGCAGGGGAGGAATGAAAAACTGTTTTTT.

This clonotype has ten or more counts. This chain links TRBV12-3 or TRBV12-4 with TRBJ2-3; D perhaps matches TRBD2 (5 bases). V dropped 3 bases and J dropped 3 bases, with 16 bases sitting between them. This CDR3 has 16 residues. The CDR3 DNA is TGTGCCAGCAGTTTCTTTCCGGGTGGAGGAACAGATACGCAGTATTTT. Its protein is CASSFFPGGGTDTQYF.

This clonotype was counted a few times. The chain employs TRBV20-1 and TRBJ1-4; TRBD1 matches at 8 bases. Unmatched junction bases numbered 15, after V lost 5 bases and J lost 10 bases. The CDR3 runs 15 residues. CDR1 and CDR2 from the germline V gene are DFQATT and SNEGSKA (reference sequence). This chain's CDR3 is CSAPGQEGPRGKLFF. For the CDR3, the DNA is TGCAGTGCTCCGGGACAGGAGGGGCCGAGGGGAAAACTGTTTTTT.

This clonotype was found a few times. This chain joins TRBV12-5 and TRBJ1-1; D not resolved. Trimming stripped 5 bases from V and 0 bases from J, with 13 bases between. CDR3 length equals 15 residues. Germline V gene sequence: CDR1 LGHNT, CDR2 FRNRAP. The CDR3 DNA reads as TGTGCTAGTGGTCCACCTAGACACCTGAACACTGAAGCTTTCTTT. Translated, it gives CASGPPRHLNTEAFF.

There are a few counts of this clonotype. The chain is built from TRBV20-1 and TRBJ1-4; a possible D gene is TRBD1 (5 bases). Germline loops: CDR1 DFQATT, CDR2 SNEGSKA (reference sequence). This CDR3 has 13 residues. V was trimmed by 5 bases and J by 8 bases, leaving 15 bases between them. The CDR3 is CSAWDRWREKLFF. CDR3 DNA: TGCAGTGCTTGGGACCGCTGGAGGGAAAAACTGTTTTTT.

CDR3 loop: CASSLGSPHQPQHF. The CDR3 DNA is TGTGCCAGCAGCTTAGGGAGCCCCCATCAGCCCCAGCATTTT. The V gene is TRBV7-2, the J gene TRBJ1-5; D ambiguous. The CDR3 totals 14 residues. From germline, CDR1 is SGHTA and CDR2 FQGNSA. The V gene lost 1 base and the J gene lost 5 bases, with 9 bases spanning the gap.

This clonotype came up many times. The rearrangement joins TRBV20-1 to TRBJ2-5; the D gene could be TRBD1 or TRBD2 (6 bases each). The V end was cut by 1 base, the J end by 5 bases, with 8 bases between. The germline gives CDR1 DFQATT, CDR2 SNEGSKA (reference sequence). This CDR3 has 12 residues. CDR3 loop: CSARVGGETQYF. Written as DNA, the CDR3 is TGCAGTGCTAGAGTAGGGGGGGAGACCCAGTACTTC.

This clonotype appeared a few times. The CDR3 sequence is CASSPNNGLYEQYF. Here the CDR3 DNA reads TGTGCCAGCTCACCGAACAACGGACTATACGAGCAGTACTTC. The J gene is TRBJ2-7, the V gene TRBV18; the D gene is possibly TRBD2 (6 bases). The CDR3 is 14 amino acids. Trimming took off 3 bases at V and 4 bases at J, with 13 bases between the two ends. Germline V gene lookup returns CDR1 KGHSH and CDR2 LQKENI.

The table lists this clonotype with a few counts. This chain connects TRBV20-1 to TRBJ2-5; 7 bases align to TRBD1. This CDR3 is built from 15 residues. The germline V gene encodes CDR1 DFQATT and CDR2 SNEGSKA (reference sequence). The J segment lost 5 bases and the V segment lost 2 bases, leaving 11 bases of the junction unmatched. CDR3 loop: CSARPSTGSMETQYF. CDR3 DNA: TGCAGTGCTAGACCCTCGACAGGGAGTATGGAGACCCAGTACTTC.

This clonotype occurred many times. The CDR3 loop reads CASSFGTGRQETQYF. The CDR3 region has the DNA TGTGCCAGCAGTTTTGGGACAGGGCGGCAAGAGACCCAGTACTTC. The chain links TRBV12-3 or TRBV12-4 to TRBJ2-5; 9 bases are a match to TRBD1. The ends lost 3 bases at V and 2 bases at J; junction bases unmatched: 4. There are 15 residues in the CDR3.

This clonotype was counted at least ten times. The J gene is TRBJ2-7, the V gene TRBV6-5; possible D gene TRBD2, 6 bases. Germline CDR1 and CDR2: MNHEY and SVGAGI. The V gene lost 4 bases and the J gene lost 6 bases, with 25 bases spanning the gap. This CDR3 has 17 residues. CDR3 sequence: CASSSTRGSRRGGEQYF. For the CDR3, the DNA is TGTGCCAGCAGTTCTACCCGAGGAAGCAGGAGGGGAGGCGAGCAGTACTTC.

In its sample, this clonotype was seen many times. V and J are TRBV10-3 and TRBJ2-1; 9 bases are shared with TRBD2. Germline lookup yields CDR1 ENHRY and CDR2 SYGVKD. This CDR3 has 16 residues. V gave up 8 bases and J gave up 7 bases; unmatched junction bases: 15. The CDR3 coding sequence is TGTGCCATCGGGCTAGCGGGGATCCTCAAATGGAATGAGCAGTTCTTC. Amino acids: CAIGLAGILKWNEQFF.

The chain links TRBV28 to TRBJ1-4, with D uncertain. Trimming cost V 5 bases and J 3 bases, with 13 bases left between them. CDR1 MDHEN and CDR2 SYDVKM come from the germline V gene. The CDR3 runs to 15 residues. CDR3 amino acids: CASSPPEGPNEKLFF. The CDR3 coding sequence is TGTGCCAGCAGTCCCCCAGAGGGCCCTAATGAAAAACTGTTTTTT.

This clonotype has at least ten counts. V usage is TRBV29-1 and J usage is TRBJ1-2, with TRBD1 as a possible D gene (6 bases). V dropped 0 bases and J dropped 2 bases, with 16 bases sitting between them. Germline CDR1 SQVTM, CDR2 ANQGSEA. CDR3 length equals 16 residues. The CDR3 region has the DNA TGCAGCGTTGAAGAGGGACCTGGACAGCCGAACTATGGCTACACCTTC. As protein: CSVEEGPGQPNYGYTF. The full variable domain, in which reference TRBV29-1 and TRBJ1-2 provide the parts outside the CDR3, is SAVISQKPSRDICQRGTSLTIQCQVDSQVTMMFWYRQQPGQSLTLIATANQGSEATYESGFVIDKFPISRPNLTFSTLTVSNMSPEDSSIYLCSVEEGPGQPNYGYTFGSGTRLTVV.

CDR3 nucleotides: TGTGCCTGGAGTTCACCGGGACAGGAAGCTTTCTTT. This codes for CAWSSPGQEAFF. The J gene is TRBJ1-1, the V gene TRBV30; TRBD1 agrees at 7 bases. The V gene's germline CDR1 is GTSNPN and CDR2 SVGIG (reference sequence). This CDR3 spans 12 amino acids. V lost 2 bases to trimming and J lost 8 bases; unmatched junction nucleotides: 5.

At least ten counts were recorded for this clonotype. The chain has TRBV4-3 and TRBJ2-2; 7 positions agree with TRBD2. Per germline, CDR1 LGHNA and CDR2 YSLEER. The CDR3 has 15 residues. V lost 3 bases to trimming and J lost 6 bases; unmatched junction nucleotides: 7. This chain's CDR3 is CASSQGGLVPGELFF. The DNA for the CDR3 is TGCGCCAGCAGCCAGGGAGGACTAGTTCCCGGGGAGCTGTTTTTT.

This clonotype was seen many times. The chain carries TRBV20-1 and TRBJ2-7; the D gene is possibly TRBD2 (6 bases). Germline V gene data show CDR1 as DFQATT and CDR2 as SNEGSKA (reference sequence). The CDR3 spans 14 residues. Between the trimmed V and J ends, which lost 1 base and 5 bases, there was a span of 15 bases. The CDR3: CSARGGGVFDEQYF. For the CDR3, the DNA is TGCAGTGCTAGAGGAGGAGGGGTCTTCGACGAGCAGTACTTC.

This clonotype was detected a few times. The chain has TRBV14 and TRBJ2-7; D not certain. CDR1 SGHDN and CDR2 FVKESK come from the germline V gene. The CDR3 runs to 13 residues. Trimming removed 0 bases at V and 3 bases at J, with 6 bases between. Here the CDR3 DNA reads TGTGCCAGCAGCCAAGAGCGAGTCTACGAGCAGTACTTC. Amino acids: CASSQERVYEQYF.

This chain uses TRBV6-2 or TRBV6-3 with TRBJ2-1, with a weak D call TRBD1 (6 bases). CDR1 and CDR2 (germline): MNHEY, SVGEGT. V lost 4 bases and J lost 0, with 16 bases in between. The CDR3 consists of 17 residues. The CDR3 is CASSFPGVLSSYNEQFF. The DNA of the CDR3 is TGTGCCAGCAGTTTTCCAGGGGTCTTGAGCTCCTACAATGAGCAGTTCTTC.

The CDR3: CASSRGVQETQYF. As DNA, the CDR3 is TGTGCCAGCAGTAGGGGGGTCCAAGAGACCCAGTACTTC. The chain combines TRBV6-6 with TRBJ2-5, with D perhaps TRBD1 or TRBD2 (6 bases each). V lost 5 bases to trimming and J lost 1 base, with 8 bases between them. The CDR3 extends over 13 amino acids. Germline loops: CDR1 MNHNY, CDR2 SVGAGI (reference sequence).

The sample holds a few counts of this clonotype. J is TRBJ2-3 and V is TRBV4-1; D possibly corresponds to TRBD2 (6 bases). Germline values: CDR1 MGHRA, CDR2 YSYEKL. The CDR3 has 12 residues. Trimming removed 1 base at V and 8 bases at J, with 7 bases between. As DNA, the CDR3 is TGCGCCAGCAGCCAAGTCGGGGGTACGCAGTATTTT. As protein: CASSQVGGTQYF.